One sample yielded the 28 T cell receptor beta chains listed below, sequenced in a study of blood T cells in healthy people across ages. Alongside a J-beta primer mix, a sample-barcoded 5' primer served in a second PCR lasting 7 to 11 cycles. TCRdb analysed the 5' RACE reads with MiXCR anew, one entry per CDR3 protein. The data contain roughly 410,000 distinct CDR3 sequences, over 45% of them singletons. Sequencing input: blood. Receptor source: a man aged 60 to 69 in good health.

The chain joins TRBV12-3 or TRBV12-4 to TRBJ1-1, with TRBD1 matching 7 bases. This CDR3 comprises 14 residues. J gave up 1 base and V 7 bases, and 6 bases lay outside the gene matches. In DNA, the CDR3 is TGTGCCAGCACCCCCGGGACAGCGAACACTGAAGCTTTCTTT. Its translation: CASTPGTANTEAFF.

The J gene is TRBJ2-1, the V gene TRBV4-1, with 8 bases identical to TRBD2. Germline assignment: CDR1 MGHRA and CDR2 YSYEKL. V trimming: 3 bases; J trimming: 4 bases; junction bases outside the gene matches: 8. The CDR3 runs 16 residues. CDR3 coding DNA: TGCGCCAGCAGCCATCGCCTAGCGGGCCGATACAATGAGCAGTTCTTC. It specifies CASSHRLAGRYNEQFF.

J is TRBJ1-6 and V is TRBV30; 7 bases align to TRBD1. V shed 4 bases and J 7 bases; nucleotides not matched to a gene: 4. The CDR3 runs 13 residues. The germline V gene encodes CDR1 GTSNPN and CDR2 SVGIG (reference sequence). The CDR3 reads CAWTGGTNSPLHF. The CDR3 bases are TGTGCCTGGACAGGGGGGACGAATTCACCCCTCCACTTT.

The chain combines TRBV20-1 with TRBJ2-4, with no clear D. The CDR3 is 13 residues long. Germline assignment: CDR1 DFQATT and CDR2 SNEGSKA (reference sequence). The V end lost 7 bases, the J end lost 3 bases, and 13 bases lay between the germline ends. CDR3 protein: CSVRGMGKNIQYF. Written as DNA, the CDR3 is TGCAGTGTGAGAGGAATGGGCAAAAACATTCAGTACTTC.

The rearrangement links TRBV11-2 to TRBJ2-6; 7 bases fit TRBD1. The V segment lost 5 bases and the J segment 0 bases; nucleotides outside the gene matches: 13. This CDR3 contains 19 residues. Germline CDR1 reads SGHAT; CDR2 reads FQNNGV. CDR3 in amino acids: CASSPTDRAIYSGANVLTF. CDR3 nucleotides: TGTGCCAGCAGCCCCACCGACAGGGCCATTTACTCTGGGGCCAACGTCCTGACTTTC.

The chain is built from TRBV7-9 and TRBJ1-2; D uncertain. CDR3 length: 16 amino acids. Trimming pared 5 bases from V and 7 bases from J, leaving 23 bases between. Looked up from germline, CDR1 is SEHNR and CDR2 is FQNEAQ (reference sequence). The CDR3 protein is CASSHENPAFVGGYTF. CDR3 DNA sequence: TGTGCCAGCAGCCATGAAAATCCCGCATTTGTTGGTGGCTACACCTTC.

This clonotype was observed at least ten times. This chain connects TRBV20-1 to TRBJ2-3, with TRBD2 matching over 7 bases. There are 13 residues in the CDR3. Per germline, CDR1 DFQATT and CDR2 SNEGSKA (reference sequence). CDR3 amino acids: CTDRTSGTDTQYF. The DNA for the CDR3 is TGCACCGATAGAACTAGCGGCACAGATACGCAGTATTTT.

The chain combines TRBV29-1 with TRBJ2-4; no clear D gene. Matching the DNA end better, TRBJ2-7 makes the J call doubtful. The CDR3 has 13 residues. From germline, CDR1 is SQVTM and CDR2 ANQGSEA. The CDR3 reads CSVKGSPWDEQYF. The CDR3, as DNA: TGCAGCGTGAAGGGTAGCCCTTGGGACGAGCAGTACTTC.

V gene TRBV9 combines with J gene TRBJ1-1, with 9 positions matching TRBD1. The CDR3 runs 16 residues. Germline-derived CDR1 and CDR2 are SGDLS and YYNGEE. The V gene end was trimmed by 4 bases and the J gene end by 3 bases; junction bases not matched to a gene: 10. The CDR3 coding sequence is TGTGCCAGCAGCCTGATGGGACAGGGAACGGACACTGAAGCTTTCTTT. Amino acids: CASSLMGQGTDTEAFF.

This clonotype was detected a few times. J is TRBJ1-1 and V is TRBV18, with 9 positions matching TRBD1. The CDR3 sequence is 17 residues long. Germline lookup yields CDR1 KGHSH and CDR2 LQKENI. Trimming at V came to 3 bases and at J to 0 bases, leaving 8 bases not matched to a gene. The CDR3 region has the DNA TGTGCCAGCTCACCGCTCCCAACAGGGGGCATGAACACTGAAGCTTTCTTT. Amino acids: CASSPLPTGGMNTEAFF.

With regard to this clonotype: This clone may be a read error of a much larger clone one base away. The CDR3: CASSPVGRGRHTQYF. CDR3 in DNA: TGTGCCAGCAGCCCCGTTGGGCGGGGCAGACATACGCAGTATTTT. The chain carries TRBV7-2 and TRBJ2-3; D is perhaps TRBD2 (6 bases). Trimming took off 5 bases at V and 7 bases at J, with 19 bases between the two ends. Germline CDR1 is SGHTA and CDR2 is FQGNSA. The CDR3 length is 15 residues. The full variable domain, completed using reference TRBV7-2 and TRBJ2-3, is GAGVSQSPSNKVTEKGKDVELRCDPISGHTALYWYRQSLGQGLEFLIYFQGNSAPDKSGLPSDRFSAERTGGSVSTLTIQRTQQEDSAVYLCASSPVGRGRHTQYFGPGTRLTVL.

The chain recombines TRBV29-1 with TRBJ2-4, with 9 bases aligning to TRBD1. Trimming took 4 bases from V and 13 from J; bases not matched to a gene: 20. Germline V gene lookup returns CDR1 SQVTM and CDR2 ANQGSEA. This CDR3 has 16 residues. CDR3 amino acids: CSVGTPHGTGTGEQYF. The CDR3 nucleotides read TGCAGCGTTGGGACTCCACATGGGACAGGGACGGGAGAGCAGTACTTC.

Turning to this clonotype: Germline is not matched at one junction end, which may reflect a read error. This chain links TRBV12-3 or TRBV12-4 with TRBJ1-2; 10 bases line up with TRBD1. The CDR3 loop spans 13 amino acids. CDR3 in DNA: TGTGTCAGCAGTCCTGGACAGGGGGATGGCTACACCTTC. It translates to CVSSPGQGDGYTF.

The V gene is TRBV20-1, the J gene TRBJ2-3; D remains ambiguous. The CDR3 has 15 residues. Per the germline V gene, CDR1 is DFQATT and CDR2 is SNEGSKA (reference sequence). V was pared by 1 base and J by 6 bases, with 17 bases between. The CDR3 DNA follows: TGCAGTGCTAGAGTAATTGGCAGCTTCGACGATACGCAGTATTTT. Translating it yields CSARVIGSFDDTQYF.

This clonotype was found once. V and J are TRBV20-1 and TRBJ2-3; tentative D call: TRBD1 (6 bases). The V and J ends lost 0 bases and 2 bases respectively, with 12 bases between them. The germline CDR1 and CDR2 sequences are DFQATT and SNEGSKA (reference sequence). The CDR3 totals 15 residues. The CDR3 reads CSARDLRGNTDTQYF. The CDR3 DNA follows: TGCAGTGCTAGAGATTTGAGGGGGAACACAGATACGCAGTATTTT.

This sequence joins TRBV27 and TRBJ2-6; D gene uncertain. The germline V and J ends were trimmed by 8 bases and 1 base, with 6 bases remaining between them. Per germline, CDR1 MNHEY and CDR2 SMNVEV (reference sequence). The CDR3 has 13 amino acids. Here the CDR3 reads CASRQSGANVLTF. CDR3 DNA sequence: TGTGCCAGCCGTCAGTCTGGGGCCAACGTCCTGACTTTC. Supplemented by reference TRBV27 and TRBJ2-6, the full variable domain reads EAQVTQNPRYLITVTGKKLTVTCSQNMNHEYMSWYRQDPGLGLRQIYYSMNVEVTDKGDVPEGYKVSRKEKRNFPLILESPSPNQTSLYFCASRQSGANVLTFGAGSRLTVL.

The chain combines TRBV3-1 with TRBJ1-1, with D hard to call. CDR3 length: 16 amino acids. The V gene lost 3 bases and the J gene lost 5 bases, with 19 bases spanning the gap. Germline V gene lookup returns CDR1 LGHDT and CDR2 YNNKEL (reference sequence). CDR3 coding DNA: TGTGCCAGCAGCCACTCGGGGAGGGCGTACGGTACTGAAGCTTTCTTT. Protein: CASSHSGRAYGTEAFF.

This clonotype was seen a few times. The chain couples TRBV29-1 to TRBJ2-5, with a tentative D call TRBD1 (6 bases). Germline V lookup: CDR1 SQVTM, CDR2 ANQGSEA. The CDR3 totals 13 residues. The V gene lost 6 bases and the J gene lost 5 bases, with 16 bases spanning the gap. CDR3 sequence (DNA): TGCAGCGTCCGGGACACCCCAGGCGAGACCCAGTACTTC. Translation: CSVRDTPGETQYF. Looking up the rest from reference TRBV29-1 and TRBJ2-5 gives the full variable domain: SAVISQKPSRDICQRGTSLTIQCQVDSQVTMMFWYRQQPGQSLTLIATANQGSEATYESGFVIDKFPISRPNLTFSTLTVSNMSPEDSSIYLCSVRDTPGETQYFGPGTRLLVL.

This clonotype was found once. The chain combines TRBV18 with TRBJ2-7; 9 bases agree with TRBD1. This CDR3 spans 15 amino acids. The V and J ends lost 6 bases and 4 bases, in that order; junction bases with no gene match: 10. Germline V gene sequence: CDR1 KGHSH, CDR2 LQKENI. The CDR3 spells CASSRNRGHVYEQYF. DNA for the CDR3: TGTGCCAGCTCCCGGAACAGGGGGCACGTTTACGAGCAGTACTTC.

Turning to this clonotype: A single base separates this from a much larger clone, so it may be a read error. The genes are TRBV7-9 and TRBJ2-1; unclear D gene. Germline CDR1 SEHNR, CDR2 FQNEAQ (reference sequence). The V and J ends lost 3 bases and 10 bases respectively, with 10 bases between them. CDR3 length: 12 residues. DNA for the CDR3: TGTGCCAGCAGCTTCCAATCTGACGAGCAGTTCTTC. This translates into CASSFQSDEQFF.

The V gene is TRBV20-1, the J gene TRBJ2-5; TRBD2 might be the D (6 bases). The J call may be mistaken, given a closer DNA end match to TRBJ2-7. The V gene's germline CDR1 is DFQATT and CDR2 SNEGSKA (reference sequence). This CDR3 is 13 amino acids long. DNA for the CDR3: TGCAGTGCCAACGCCGGGGGATCCTACGAGCAGTACTTC. This encodes CSANAGGSYEQYF.

The chain couples TRBV27 to TRBJ2-1; D uncertain. The germline V and J ends were trimmed by 5 bases and 9 bases, with 14 bases remaining between them. Germline V lookup: CDR1 MNHEY, CDR2 SMNVEV (reference sequence). This CDR3 has 13 residues. The CDR3 DNA sequence: TGTGCCAGCAGTGGCGGACCTCAAGTTGAGCAGTTCTTC. Its protein is CASSGGPQVEQFF.

This clonotype has a count of ten or more. In DNA form, the CDR3 reads TGTGCCAGCAGCAAAAACGAGCAAGAGACCCAGTACTTC. It specifies CASSKNEQETQYF. The rearrangement joins TRBV4-2 to TRBJ2-5; D is undetermined. Trimming removed 5 bases at V and 2 bases at J, with 9 bases between. Germline CDR1 and CDR2: LGHNA and YNFKEQ. This CDR3 comprises 13 residues.

The rearrangement links TRBV6-5 to TRBJ2-5; D not resolved. This CDR3 spans 13 amino acids. Germline values: CDR1 MNHEY, CDR2 SVGAGI. The V end lost 9 bases, the J end lost 6 bases, and 17 bases lay between the germline ends. The CDR3 is CASAFGPGKTQYF. The CDR3 bases are TGTGCCAGTGCTTTTGGGCCTGGGAAGACCCAGTACTTC.

This clonotype was found once. The genes are TRBV11-2 and TRBJ1-1, with 7 bases aligning to TRBD1. V dropped 8 bases and J dropped 0; count of bases not matched to a gene: 6. The CDR3 contains 14 residues. Germline V CDR1 and CDR2: SGHAT, FQNNGV. The CDR3 is CASRTGKLNTEAFF. CDR3 bases: TGTGCCAGCCGGACAGGAAAGTTGAACACTGAAGCTTTCTTT.

The sample holds a few counts of this clonotype. The chain recombines TRBV6-5 with TRBJ1-2; 7 bases are a match to TRBD1. J lost 5 bases, V lost 6 bases, and 12 bases had no gene match. Germline V gives CDR1 MNHEY, CDR2 SVGAGI. The CDR3 runs 15 residues. CDR3 coding DNA: TGTGCCAGCAGCCCTCGGACAGGAACTCTTTATGGCTACACCTTC. This translates into CASSPRTGTLYGYTF.

J is TRBJ2-1 and V is TRBV20-1, with D possibly matching TRBD1 (5 bases). The CDR3 length is 16 residues. CDR1 is DFQATT, CDR2 SNEGSKA, per germline (reference sequence). Deletions cut 0 bases from V and 3 bases from J, with 15 bases between. CDR3 amino acids: CSARDHARALYNEQFF. DNA of the CDR3: TGCAGTGCTAGAGATCACGCCAGGGCCCTCTACAATGAGCAGTTCTTC.

This rearrangement joins TRBV15 to TRBJ2-5; the match to TRBD2 covers 7 bases. Germline CDR1 LNHNV, CDR2 YYDKDF (reference sequence). V trimming: 1 base; J trimming: 2 bases; junction bases outside the gene matches: 1. The CDR3 loop spans 14 amino acids. This CDR3 reads CATSRGGLQETQYF. The CDR3 DNA is TGTGCCACCAGCAGAGGGGGACTACAAGAGACCCAGTACTTC.